Here is one T cell receptor beta chain with its context. Its specificity is not known. Germline assignment: CDR1 DFQATT and CDR2 SNEGSKA (reference sequence). CDR3 size: 12 residues. Losses at the gene ends were 6 bases for V and 6 bases for J; bases not matched to a gene: 8. TCRdb called the reads again in MiXCR, with one record for every CDR3 protein. This sample has approximately 500,000 distinct CDR3 sequences, with 16% found just once. This sample was taken from a study of T cell repertoires in cytomegalovirus infection. Study information: It was the public TCR beta signatures that indicated both CMV infection and matching HLA type. General study results and limits: The ex vivo response showed dominance by HLA-C-restricted CMV-specific TCR beta clonotypes. The cumulative frequency of public TCR beta families distinguished individuals who carried CMV together with the relevant HLA.

This sequence joins TRBV20-1 and TRBJ2-7; 7 bases agree with TRBD1. The clonotype was recovered from a human donor in good health (CMV status not recorded). Some clones in this sample may be carry-over from other donors' samples. Source material: CD8+ T cells from PBMCs. CDR3 protein: CSALDRVGEQYF. In DNA, the CDR3 is TGCAGTGCACTTGACAGGGTGGGCGAGCAGTACTTC.